The T cell receptor (beta chain) described here comes from a study of blood T cell repertoires in COVID-19. Study overall: From the United States, Italy and Spain came samples of acute and convalescent COVID-19.

The assay was immunoSEQ multiplex PCR, and TCRdb's table has in-frame clones only and misses some. The sample has about 68,000 clones; 70% to 90% are singletons. The CDR3 is 12 residues long. V shed 6 bases and J shed 2 bases, with 5 bases lying between them. The TCR was taken from a man aged 25-45 years with acute or convalescent COVID-19. This chain links TRBV12-3 or TRBV12-4 with TRBJ1-3; D unresolved. The sequencing sample was made of peripheral blood. CDR3 coding DNA: TGTGCCAGCAGACCTACTGGAAACACCATATATTTT. Amino acid sequence: CASRPTGNTIYF.